This entry concerns a single T cell receptor (beta chain). Its antigen is not identified. This sample was taken from a study of cytomegalovirus exposure and HLA in healthy donors. Findings of the study overall: As a later analysis showed, a missense DCLRE1C variant was linked to trimming of TCR beta V- and J-genes.

The study ran its PCR with 60 Vbeta and 13 Jbeta primers. Study processing details: Per a later analysis, the number of unique TCR beta chains was some 80 million, of which about 10 million were shared. This table comes from immunoSEQ multiplex PCR, and its TCRdb copy is limited to in-frame clones, with some not included. V, J and clone size derive from that table, while D and trimming were established from the DNA sequence. The table records 150,000 to 200,000 clones, roughly 87% of them present only once. The TCR was taken from a girl under three years old in good health and CMV-seronegative. The sample comprised PBMCs.

The DNA of the CDR3 is TGTGCCAGCAGTGAAGAGCCCGCAGGGGGCTATGGCTACACCTTC. This encodes CASSEEPAGGYGYTF. The V gene is TRBV2, the J gene TRBJ1-2; the match to TRBD1 covers 7 bases. Germline CDR1 reads SNHLY; CDR2 reads FYNNEI. The trim removed 1 base at V and 4 bases at J, leaving 6 bases unmatched. There are 15 residues in the CDR3.